This T cell receptor (beta chain) was recorded in a study of T cell responses to AZD1222 COVID-19 vaccine. Measured with immunoSEQ multiplex PCR; TCRdb has only the in-frame clones, and not every one. Here the sample spans some 90,000 clones, under 95% being singletons. The sequenced sample was peripheral blood, obtained on day 0 of MenACWY control vaccination. The source of this sequence is an adult in good health.

CDR3 sequence (DNA): TGTGCCAGCCGTCAGAGCAATCAGCCCCAGCATTTT. It codes for CASRQSNQPQHF. The rearrangement links TRBV2 to TRBJ1-5; D ambiguous. Trimming took off 8 bases at V and 1 base at J, with 6 bases between the two ends. The V gene's germline CDR1 is SNHLY and CDR2 FYNNEI. This CDR3 region has 12 residues.